One sample yielded the 7 T cell receptor beta chains listed below, sequenced in a study of shared clonotypes between healthy human individuals. The assay was immunoSEQ multiplex PCR, and TCRdb's table has in-frame clones only and misses some. The repertoire holds under 600,000 clones, with 98% as singletons. Naive CD8 populations comprised CD45RO-negative cells positively selected for CCR7, excluding terminally differentiated effector memory CD45RA+ cells. Sequencing used naive CD8+ T cells sorted from blood. These receptors were collected from a young man in good health.

This clone was counted once. The junction differs from germline at one of its ends, possibly a read error. V is TRBV7-9 and J is TRBJ2-1; D gene unclear. From germline, CDR1 is SEHNR and CDR2 FQNEAQ (reference sequence). The CDR3 extends over 12 amino acids. The chain's CDR3 is CASSVALGEQFF. DNA of the CDR3: TGTGCCAGCAGCGTAGCTTTAGGTGAGCAGTTCTTC.

The J gene is TRBJ2-7, the V gene TRBV19; 8 bases align to TRBD2. CDR1 and CDR2 from the germline V gene are LNHDA and SQIVND (reference sequence). The CDR3 spans 11 residues. V shed 5 bases and J 7 bases; nucleotides not matched to a gene: 1. The CDR3 region is CASSLAGEQYF. CDR3 bases: TGTGCCAGTAGTCTAGCGGGTGAGCAGTACTTC.

The rearrangement uses TRBV7-9 and TRBJ2-7, with a possible D match to TRBD2 (5 bases). The germline V gene encodes CDR1 SEHNR and CDR2 FQNEAQ (reference sequence). CDR3 size: 16 residues. With 1 base removed from V and 4 bases from J, the gap between germline ends came to 17 bases. The chain's CDR3 is CASSLGGLKDLYEQYF. The CDR3 coding sequence is TGTGCCAGCAGCTTAGGGGGTCTAAAGGACTTATACGAGCAGTACTTC.

The J gene is TRBJ2-1, the V gene TRBV5-1; 7 nucleotides match TRBD2. Trimming at V came to 5 bases and at J to 7 bases, leaving 12 bases not matched to a gene. The CDR3 has 15 amino acids. Per the germline V gene, CDR1 is SGHRS and CDR2 is YFSETQ. CDR3 loop: CASRVSGLAANEQFF. DNA for the CDR3: TGCGCCAGCAGGGTGAGTGGGCTAGCGGCTAATGAGCAGTTCTTC.

V gene TRBV27 combines with J gene TRBJ2-5; perhaps TRBD1 as D (6 bases). This CDR3 is 16 amino acids long. The germline V gene has CDR1 MNHEY and CDR2 SMNVEV (reference sequence). Trimming shortened V by 5 bases and J by 4 bases, and 20 bases separated the two germline ends. CDR3 nucleotide sequence: TGTGCCAGCAGTCAGCCCTCGGGGACAAATAGAGAGACCCAGTACTTC. Its translation: CASSQPSGTNRETQYF.

V and J are TRBV19 and TRBJ2-7; D may match TRBD1 or TRBD2 (5 bases each). Germline lookup yields CDR1 LNHDA and CDR2 SQIVND (reference sequence). The CDR3 has 13 amino acids. The V end lost 5 bases, the J end lost 3 bases, and 11 bases lay between the germline ends. The CDR3 bases are TGTGCCAGTAGTGTCCGGGACGGCTACGAGCAGTACTTC. Translation: CASSVRDGYEQYF.

V usage is TRBV4-1 and J usage is TRBJ1-1; 12 nucleotides agree with TRBD1. The V gene's germline CDR1 is MGHRA and CDR2 YSYEKL. CDR3 length: 17 residues. The trim removed 3 bases at V and 3 bases at J, leaving 8 bases unmatched. DNA of the CDR3: TGCGCCAGCAGCCATCCCTCCGGGACAGGGGGCTACACTGAAGCTTTCTTT. Protein product: CASSHPSGTGGYTEAFF.